This T cell receptor (beta chain) is drawn from a study of T cell clonotyping in hematopoietic cell transplantation. Background on the study: Recipient samples before transplant were obtained post-cytoreduction.

Study conclusions and caveats: Few recipient clonotypes overlapped donors; over 95% were de novo at given depth. Pathologically expanded recipient clonotypes increased progressively from day 30 to day 180 as diversity fell.

Time point here: recipient sample about 28 days before transplant, after cytoreduction. Blood collection times were about day -28 and days 30, 100, 180 posttransplant. This clone showed up just once. Its antigen remains unidentified. Produced via immunoSEQ multiplex PCR; TCRdb's table is partial and in-frame only. This sample yields 25,000 to 35,000 clones, of which roughly 91% are seen a single time; approximately 2.1% belongs to the top ten. With 4 bases removed from V and 3 bases from J, the gap between germline ends came to 7 bases. This CDR3 spans 13 amino acids. In germline, CDR1 is SGHNT, CDR2 YYREEE (reference sequence).

Material: peripheral blood mononuclear cells, obtained before stem cell transplant. The TCR comes from a man aged 50-59 years with acute myeloid leukemia. Some clones in this sample may be carry-over from other donors' samples. The chain combines TRBV5-4 with TRBJ2-2; D is uncertain. The DNA for the CDR3 is TGTGCCAGCAGCGAAGCACACACCGGGGAGCTGTTTTTT. Protein: CASSEAHTGELFF.